The 8 T cell receptor beta chains in this list originate from one sample, sequenced in a study of T cells in Graves' hyperthyroidism and ophthalmopathy. It was RNA transcripts that yielded the amplified TCR beta CDR3 regions. The primer set for the first-round RT-PCR of the TCR CDR3 was HTBI. TCRdb fed the multiplex PCR reads into MiXCR, producing one record per CDR3 protein. In the table there are around 350,000 distinct CDR3 sequences, about 15% of which are singletons. The sequenced sample consisted of blood. Every receptor here comes from a woman aged 18-30 years with Graves' hyperthyroidism that later progressed to Graves' ophthalmopathy.

This clonotype has at least ten counts. The chain links TRBV20-1 to TRBJ2-7; D is perhaps TRBD1 or TRBD2 (5 bases each). The CDR3 runs to 14 residues. Germline V gives CDR1 DFQATT, CDR2 SNEGSKA (reference sequence). Trimming stripped 2 bases from V and 4 bases from J, with 15 bases between. The CDR3 region is CSARQPGRFYEQYF. CDR3 in DNA: TGCAGTGCTAGACAACCGGGACGGTTTTACGAGCAGTACTTC.

This clonotype came up many times. The chain carries TRBV6-2 or TRBV6-3 and TRBJ2-5; TRBD2 agrees at 8 bases. CDR1 and CDR2 from the germline V gene are MNHEY and SVGEGT. The CDR3 runs 12 residues. With V trimmed by 6 bases and J by 4 bases, 1 base remained unmatched. DNA of the CDR3: TGTGCCAGCAGAACTAGCGGAGAGACCCAGTACTTC. This codes for CASRTSGETQYF.

This clonotype came up a few times. A much more abundant neighbour one base away suggests this may be a read error. The chain combines TRBV12-3 or TRBV12-4 with TRBJ2-1, with a weak D call TRBD1 (5 bases). The CDR3 extends over 15 amino acids. In DNA form, the CDR3 reads TGTGCCAGCAGTTTAGGGCAGGGAAACTACAATGAGCAGCTCTTC. Translation: CASSLGQGNYNEQLF.

This clonotype has only a few counts. The CDR3 DNA follows: TGTGCCATCAGTTCCGGGACTAGCGGGAGGGGGCTCCAAGAGACCCAGTACTTC. It translates to CAISSGTSGRGLQETQYF. The chain carries TRBV10-3 and TRBJ2-5, with TRBD2 identical over 16 bases. Germline CDR1 is ENHRY and CDR2 is SYGVKD. Trimming took 5 bases from V and 1 from J; bases not matched to a gene: 7. The CDR3 length is 18 residues.

This clonotype was seen ten or more times. The chain couples TRBV7-2 to TRBJ2-5; unclear D gene. Per germline, CDR1 SGHTA and CDR2 FQGNSA. V lost 5 bases, J lost 5 bases, and 12 bases lay in between. This CDR3 has 13 residues. The CDR3 spells CASSLDGPETQYF. The CDR3 DNA reads TGTGCCAGCAGCCTAGACGGGCCGGAGACCCAGTACTTC.

The sample holds many counts of this clonotype. The genes are TRBV2 and TRBJ1-1, with TRBD1 matching 7 bases. The length of the CDR3 is 13 residues. In germline, CDR1 is SNHLY, CDR2 FYNNEI. The V gene end was trimmed by 6 bases and the J gene end by 8 bases; junction bases not matched to a gene: 9. The CDR3 sequence: CASRERSGGEAFF. The CDR3 bases are TGTGCCAGCAGGGAGAGGTCAGGGGGAGAAGCTTTCTTT.

This clonotype has a count of ten or more. This rearrangement joins TRBV5-1 to TRBJ2-1; 7 bases are a match to TRBD1. This CDR3 comprises 14 residues. The junction had 2 bases not matched to a gene; V was cut back by 1 base and J by 4 bases. Germline CDR1 SGHRS, CDR2 YFSETQ. CDR3 protein: CASSLRQGYNEQFF. CDR3 sequence (DNA): TGCGCCAGCAGCTTGCGACAGGGATACAATGAGCAGTTCTTC.

This clonotype was counted ten times or more. This sequence joins TRBV20-1 and TRBJ2-3, with 11 bases that match TRBD2. CDR1 is DFQATT, CDR2 SNEGSKA, per germline (reference sequence). The trim removed 5 bases at V and 2 bases at J, leaving 3 bases unmatched. The CDR3 is 14 residues long. The CDR3 reads CSAPGLAATDTQYF. The CDR3 coding sequence is TGCAGTGCTCCGGGACTAGCGGCCACAGATACGCAGTATTTT.